Below are 27 T cell receptor beta chains sequenced from a single sample in a study of identical twins. TCRdb redid the calling of the 5' RACE reads with MiXCR, one entry per CDR3 protein. The repertoire consists of 470,000 or so distinct CDR3 sequences, with 24% occurring once and the leading ten covering 2.9%. Another study also made use of these data, one on T cells expressing NK-cell markers.

The sample comprised CD4+ T cells sorted from blood. The receptors here all came from a woman aged 18-29 years in good health.

The V gene is TRBV15, the J gene TRBJ2-7, with TRBD2 matching over 9 bases. Trimming removed 3 bases from V and 2 bases from J; junction bases left unmatched: 11. This CDR3 region has 17 residues. Germline V gene sequence: CDR1 LNHNV, CDR2 YYDKDF (reference sequence). CDR3 DNA sequence: TGTGCCACCAGCAGCCTACGTGGGGCGGGAGGGGCCTACGAGCAGTACTTC. It translates to CATSSLRGAGGAYEQYF.

V and J are TRBV11-2 and TRBJ2-3, with 7 bases that match TRBD2. Trimming at V came to 1 base and at J to 2 bases, leaving 12 bases not matched to a gene. This CDR3 is 18 amino acids long. CDR1 is SGHAT, CDR2 FQNNGV, per germline. The chain's CDR3 is CASSLGLLAVTITDTQYF. The CDR3 region has the DNA TGTGCCAGCAGCTTAGGGTTGCTAGCGGTGACGATCACAGATACGCAGTATTTT.

This clonotype was seen a handful of times. The chain is built from TRBV9 and TRBJ1-2; tentatively, D is TRBD1 (6 bases). Germline V gives CDR1 SGDLS, CDR2 YYNGEE. The V gene lost 1 base and the J gene lost 6 bases, with 16 bases spanning the gap. CDR3 length: 15 amino acids. CDR3 residues: CASSVWAGAENGYTF. The CDR3 DNA sequence: TGTGCCAGCAGCGTATGGGCAGGGGCGGAAAATGGCTACACCTTC.

In its sample, this clonotype was seen a few times. The J gene is TRBJ1-1, the V gene TRBV12-3 or TRBV12-4, with D perhaps matching TRBD1 (5 bases). V was pared by 4 bases and J by 0 bases, with 18 bases between. There are 17 residues in the CDR3. The CDR3 loop is CASSSSGGLRMNTEAFF. Here the CDR3 DNA reads TGTGCCAGCAGTTCGTCCGGGGGACTGAGGATGAACACTGAAGCTTTCTTT.

This clonotype was seen a few times. The chain uses TRBV20-1 and TRBJ2-3; 10 positions agree with TRBD2. The junction had 2 bases not matched to a gene; V was cut back by 4 bases and J by 4 bases. CDR3 length equals 13 residues. The germline CDR1 and CDR2 sequences are DFQATT and SNEGSKA (reference sequence). The CDR3 here is CSAKTSGPDTQYF. CDR3 coding DNA: TGCAGTGCTAAGACTAGCGGGCCAGATACGCAGTATTTT.

V is TRBV4-1 and J is TRBJ1-6; D uncertain. Trimming removed 1 base from V and 7 bases from J, with 5 bases in between. Germline V gene sequence: CDR1 MGHRA, CDR2 YSYEKL. This CDR3 comprises 13 residues. As DNA, the CDR3 is TGCGCCAGCAGCCAAGCCAGGAATTCACCCCTCCACTTT. It is translated as CASSQARNSPLHF.

The gene calls are TRBV21-1 and TRBJ2-1; TRBD2, the table's D call, lacks a check against the DNA. TRBV21-1 is given as a pseudogene. The CDR3 is 17 amino acids. DNA of the CDR3: TGTGCCAGCAGCAAGAATGCGCGTGCGGGGGAGGGGAATGAGCAGTTCTTC. Translation gives CASSKNARAGEGNEQFF.

This clonotype was seen only a few times. The rearrangement links TRBV2 to TRBJ2-7, with 10 bases aligning to TRBD1. The CDR3 is 13 amino acids. V lost 6 bases to trimming and J lost 5 bases; unmatched junction nucleotides: 4. Germline V gene data show CDR1 as SNHLY and CDR2 as FYNNEI. Written as DNA, the CDR3 is TGTGCCAGCAGCAAGACAGGGGGCGACGAGCAGTACTTC. Protein product: CASSKTGGDEQYF.

The V and J genes are TRBV6-5 and TRBJ2-5; no clear D gene. The V gene lost 2 bases and the J gene lost 4 bases, with 5 bases spanning the gap. The CDR3 covers 12 residues. Germline-derived CDR1 and CDR2 are MNHEY and SVGAGI. CDR3 sequence: CASSYGVETQYF. The CDR3 coding sequence is TGTGCCAGCAGTTACGGGGTAGAGACCCAGTACTTC.

This clonotype was seen only a few times. This sequence joins TRBV11-2 and TRBJ1-5; 9 nucleotides align to TRBD1. Germline CDR1 reads SGHAT; CDR2 reads FQNNGV. V shed 1 base and J 7 bases; nucleotides not matched to a gene: 5. The CDR3 consists of 15 residues. CDR3 DNA sequence: TGTGCCAGCAGCTTAGCCGGGACAGGGACGCAGCCCCAGCATTTT. Residues: CASSLAGTGTQPQHF.

This clonotype has more than one count but fewer than ten. The chain is built from TRBV4-3 and TRBJ1-2, with 7 nucleotides matching TRBD1. The CDR3 spans 16 residues. The ends lost 1 base at V and 4 bases at J; junction bases unmatched: 9. Germline CDR1 and CDR2: LGHNA and YSLEER. The CDR3 sequence: CASSQVGTELLYGYTF. The CDR3 region has the DNA TGCGCCAGCAGCCAAGTCGGGACAGAGTTACTCTATGGCTACACCTTC.

The chain has TRBV6-1 and TRBJ1-2; weak D call: TRBD1 (6 bases). CDR1 and CDR2 (germline): MNHNS, SASEGT. CDR3 length: 16 amino acids. Trimming pared 8 bases from V and 4 bases from J, leaving 23 bases between. CDR3 sequence: CASSTPPADSVYGYTF. Written as DNA, the CDR3 is TGTGCCAGCTCCACCCCCCCAGCGGACAGCGTCTATGGCTACACCTTC.

This clonotype came up a few times. The rearrangement uses TRBV4-2 and TRBJ2-2, with D perhaps TRBD1 or TRBD2 (6 bases each). The germline V gene has CDR1 LGHNA and CDR2 YNFKEQ. This CDR3 region has 15 residues. The ends were cut back, 2 bases at V and 7 bases at J, with 14 bases in the middle. In DNA form, the CDR3 reads TGTGCCAGCAGCCAAACAGGGACTCGGGACGGGGAGCTGTTTTTT. Amino acids: CASSQTGTRDGELFF.

This clonotype was observed a few times. The chain combines TRBV7-9 with TRBJ2-5; 9 bases line up with TRBD2. Germline lookup yields CDR1 SEHNR and CDR2 FQNEAQ (reference sequence). The CDR3 length is 14 residues. V was clipped by 3 bases and J by 1 base; unmatched bases: 0. The CDR3 reads CASSLREGQETQYF. DNA for the CDR3: TGTGCCAGCAGCTTGCGGGAGGGCCAAGAGACCCAGTACTTC. The variable domain in full, completed from reference TRBV7-9 and TRBJ2-5, reads DTGVSQNPRHKITKRGQNVTFRCDPISEHNRLYWYRQTLGQGPEFLTYFQNEAQLEKSRLLSDRFSAERPKGSFSTLEIQRTEQGDSAMYLCASSLREGQETQYFGPGTRLLVL.

This clonotype was recorded a few times. The chain carries TRBV10-3 and TRBJ2-3; 7 bases line up with TRBD2. Germline V gene sequence: CDR1 ENHRY, CDR2 SYGVKD. The CDR3 is 15 amino acids. The V gene end was trimmed by 5 bases and the J gene end by 2 bases; junction bases not matched to a gene: 7. CDR3 coding DNA: TGTGCCATCAGTTCCGCGCGGGGGATCACAGATACGCAGTATTTT. Translation: CAISSARGITDTQYF.

The V and J genes are TRBV2 and TRBJ1-2; a weak D match, TRBD1 (6 bases). Trimming removed 6 bases at V and 5 bases at J, with 10 bases between. Germline CDR1 SNHLY, CDR2 FYNNEI. The CDR3 totals 12 residues. The CDR3 DNA reads as TGTGCCAGCAGAGACGGACAGTATGGCTACACCTTC. This codes for CASRDGQYGYTF.

The chain joins TRBV5-5 to TRBJ2-2, with 10 bases aligning to TRBD1. This CDR3 has 16 residues. CDR1 is SGHKS and CDR2 is YYEKEE in the germline V gene (reference sequence). Unmatched junction bases numbered 4, after V lost 3 bases and J lost 2 bases. The CDR3 reads CASSWGTGVNTGELFF. As DNA, the CDR3 is TGTGCCAGCAGCTGGGGGACAGGGGTTAACACCGGGGAGCTGTTTTTT.

The V and J genes are TRBV20-1 and TRBJ2-1; either TRBD1 or TRBD2 may supply D (7 bases each). Trimming took 5 bases from V and 7 from J, leaving 12 bases between them. The CDR3 is made up of 12 amino acids. Germline-derived CDR1 and CDR2 are DFQATT and SNEGSKA (reference sequence). CDR3 DNA: TGCAGTGCTGCCCAGGGGGGGAATGAGCAGTTCTTC. Amino acid sequence: CSAAQGGNEQFF.

The chain recombines TRBV10-2 with TRBJ2-1; 8 bases are shared with TRBD1. V lost 5 bases and J lost 6; bases outside the gene matches: 3. The CDR3 is made up of 13 amino acids. Germline values: CDR1 WSHSY, CDR2 SAAADI. In DNA, the CDR3 is TGCGCCAGCAGTTGGCAGGGGGCCAATGAGCAGTTCTTC. Translating it yields CASSWQGANEQFF.

This sequence joins TRBV30 and TRBJ1-4; possibly TRBD1 for D (5 bases). The germline V gene has CDR1 GTSNPN and CDR2 SVGIG (reference sequence). The CDR3 contains 14 residues. Deletions cut 4 bases from V and 7 bases from J, with 16 bases between. DNA for the CDR3: TGTGCCTGGACCCCCCAGGGCGGAGGTGAAAAACTGTTTTTT. Translation: CAWTPQGGGEKLFF.

A few counts support this clonotype. The rearrangement uses TRBV7-8 and TRBJ2-7, with a tentative D call TRBD1 (5 bases). Germline CDR1 is SGHVS and CDR2 is FQNEAQ. The V gene lost 3 bases and the J gene lost 3 bases, with 9 bases spanning the gap. The CDR3 sequence is 13 residues long. The CDR3 reads CASSFADNYEQYF. The CDR3 coding sequence is TGTGCCAGCAGCTTTGCGGACAACTACGAGCAGTACTTC.

The gene calls are TRBV20-1 and TRBJ2-7; 10 bases map to TRBD2. CDR1 and CDR2 (germline): DFQATT, SNEGSKA (reference sequence). The junction had 20 bases not matched to a gene; V was cut back by 6 bases and J by 0 bases. The CDR3 is 19 amino acids. For the CDR3, the DNA is TGCAGTGCACTGCCTGGGATAGCGGGGGGTCTCTCGAGCTCCTACGAGCAGTACTTC. Encoded protein: CSALPGIAGGLSSSYEQYF.

The gene calls are TRBV28 and TRBJ2-2; D is ambiguous. The length of the CDR3 is 11 residues. Trimming took 7 bases from V and 6 from J, leaving 6 bases between them. CDR1 is MDHEN and CDR2 is SYDVKM in the germline V gene. This CDR3 reads CASMYAGELFF. CDR3 coding DNA: TGTGCCAGCATGTACGCCGGGGAGCTGTTTTTT.

The J gene is TRBJ2-2, the V gene TRBV6-1, with D perhaps matching TRBD2 (7 bases). V lost 8 bases and J lost 3, with 10 bases in between. The CDR3 contains 13 residues. CDR1 is MNHNS and CDR2 is SASEGT in the germline V gene. The CDR3 DNA sequence: TGTGCCAGCTGGGGGGGCCACACCGGGGAGCTGTTTTTT. This translates into CASWGGHTGELFF.

The chain combines TRBV6-2 or TRBV6-3 with TRBJ2-5; D not resolved. CDR1 is MNHEY and CDR2 is SVGEGT in the germline V gene. Trimming took off 9 bases at V and 1 base at J, with 9 bases between the two ends. This CDR3 region has 12 residues. CDR3 sequence: CASCEVQETQYF. CDR3 DNA sequence: TGTGCCAGTTGTGAGGTCCAAGAGACCCAGTACTTC.

This sequence joins TRBV29-1 and TRBJ2-3, with 8 nucleotides matching TRBD2. Looked up from germline, CDR1 is SQVTM and CDR2 is ANQGSEA. V shed 6 bases and J 4 bases; nucleotides not matched to a gene: 12. There are 15 residues in the CDR3. The CDR3 coding sequence is TGCAGCGTATCCGGGACTAGAGTCCCCTCAGATACGCAGTATTTT. Encoded protein: CSVSGTRVPSDTQYF.

V and J are TRBV7-2 and TRBJ2-7; D is unclear. The CDR3 is 14 amino acids. V was cut by 2 bases and J by 0 bases, with 8 bases left in between. Germline loops: CDR1 SGHTA, CDR2 FQGNSA. In nucleotides, the CDR3 is TGTGCCAGCAGCTTATATCCGGGCTCCTACGAGCAGTACTTC. Translating gives CASSLYPGSYEQYF.